The rows below give T cell receptor beta chains drawn from one sample of a study of tumor-infiltrating lymphocytes in primary liver carcinoma. TCRdb reanalysed the multiplex PCR reads using MiXCR and keeps one entry per CDR3 protein. The data show about 180,000 distinct CDR3 sequences, approximately 60% seen once. Sequenced input: peripheral blood. These TCRs come from a middle-aged man with primary liver carcinoma and hepatitis B virus infection. CDR3s include the opening cysteine and the closing phenylalanine or tryptophan. A D gene is named only where the DNA matches it firmly. Size is omitted from some rows. Given values are once, few, many or a class for expanded clones.

>TRBJ2-1|.|TRBV6-6|many
TGTGCCAGCATCCAAGGGCAGGGAGCCTACAATGAGCAGTTCTTC
CASIQGQGAYNEQFF
>TRBJ2-7|.|TRBV12-3/TRBV12-4|.
TGTGCCAGCAGATTGGGGGGGCCCTCCTACGAGCAGTACTTC
CASRLGGPSYEQYF
>TRBJ2-1|TRBD2|TRBV6-5|few
TGTGCCAGCAGTTACTCCGGTAGCGGGAGGTACAATGAGCAGTTCTTC
CASSYSGSGRYNEQFF
>TRBJ1-3|.|TRBV29-1|.
TGCAGCGTTGAAGGGGATAGGGACTGGGGGAACACCATATATTTT
CSVEGDRDWGNTIYF
>TRBJ2-7|.|TRBV11-2|.
TGCGCCAGCAGCTTAGTGGGACCCCGAAGCTCCTACGAGCAGTACTTC
CASSLVGPRSSYEQYF
>TRBJ2-1|TRBD2|TRBV14|few
TGTGCCAGCAGCCAATGGGGGAGGGCAGGAAATGAGCAGTTCTTC
CASSQWGRAGNEQFF
>TRBJ2-5|.|TRBV29-1|once
TGCAGCGTGAGGACAAACACGGAGACCCAGTACTTC
CSVRTNTETQYF
>TRBJ2-3|.|TRBV11-2|once
TGTGCCAGCAGCTTAGGGACGATCGGGAGTCGCGCAGATACGCAGTATTTT
CASSLGTIGSRADTQYF
>TRBJ2-7|.|TRBV12-3/TRBV12-4|few
TGTGCCAGCAGTAACTCTGACGAGCAGTACTTC
CASSNSDEQYF
>TRBJ2-3|.|TRBV4-1|.
TGCGCCAGCAGCGGCCAGGGGGGCGAAGATACGCAGTATTTT
CASSGQGGEDTQYF
>TRBJ1-1|.|TRBV6-5|few
TGTGCCAGCAGGGAACAGGGCACTGAAGCTTTCTTT
CASREQGTEAFF
>TRBJ2-2|TRBD2|TRBV6-5|.
TGTGCCAGCAGCCGCGCCCCCCTAGCGGGAGGGGACACCGGGGAGCTGTTTTTT
CASSRAPLAGGDTGELFF
>TRBJ2-5|TRBD1|TRBV6-2/TRBV6-3|.
TGTGCCAGCAGTCGGCCAAGACAGGGACAAGAGACCCAGTACTTC
CASSRPRQGQETQYF
>TRBJ2-7|.|TRBV14|.
TGTGCCAGCAGTCAAGATAGTCTCAGAGGGTCCTACGAGCAGTACTTC
CASSQDSLRGSYEQYF
>TRBJ2-2|.|TRBV6-2/TRBV6-3|.
TGTGCCAGCAGTTACAACAGCCTCAACACCGGGGAGCTGTTTTTT
CASSYNSLNTGELFF
>TRBJ2-7|.|TRBV6-4|.
TGTGCCAGCAGTGTATCGGCATGCGAGCAGTACTTC
CASSVSACEQYF
>TRBJ2-1|.|TRBV4-1|.
TGCGCCAGCAGCCAAGAGTACGCTAGTCTGGGGTGGGATGAGCAGTTCTTC
CASSQEYASLGWDEQFF
>TRBJ2-6|.|TRBV6-1|.
TGTGCCAGATCGGCAGGGACTGGGGCCAACGTCCTGACTTTC
CARSAGTGANVLTF
>TRBJ2-5|TRBD2|TRBV6-1|few
TGTGCCAGCATCTTTCCCTTTAGCGGGAGGGAGGAGACCCAGTACTTC
CASIFPFSGREETQYF
>TRBJ2-1|.|TRBV4-2|.
TGTGCCAGCAGCCAAGGAGTAGCGGCCACCTACAATGAGCAGTTCTTC
CASSQGVAATYNEQFF
>TRBJ2-2|.|TRBV7-9|once
TGTGCCAGCCTTGACAGACGGAACACCGGGGAGCTGTTTTTT
CASLDRRNTGELFF
>TRBJ2-2|.|TRBV10-3|.
TGTGCCATCAGTGAGGGTCTCGCGAACACCGGGGAGCTGTTTTTT
CAISEGLANTGELFF
>TRBJ2-2|.|TRBV12-3/TRBV12-4|.
TGTGCCAGCTGTCTAAGACAGGTTACCGGGGAGCTGTTTTTT
CASCLRQVTGELFF
>TRBJ2-1|TRBD2|TRBV5-1|.
TGCGCCAGCAGCTTGAGAACGGGAGGCGGCGATGAGCAGTTCTTC
CASSLRTGGGDEQFF
>TRBJ1-6|.|TRBV6-6|.
TGTGCCAGCTGGGACCTCTTGAAAGGGTCACCCCTCCACTTT
CASWDLLKGSPLHF
>TRBJ2-7|TRBD1|TRBV4-1|.
TGCGCCAGCAGCCAGACCCTCGGGACAGGGTCCTACGAGCAGTACTTC
CASSQTLGTGSYEQYF
>TRBJ1-4|TRBD1|TRBV12-3/TRBV12-4|.
TGTCCCAGCAGTTTCTCAGACAGGGACGAAAAACTGTTTTTT
CPSSFSDRDEKLFF
>TRBJ2-2|.|TRBV11-2|.
TGTGCCACCAGCTTGTCACGGACTGGGAGCACCGGGGAGCTGTTTTTT
CATSLSRTGSTGELFF
>TRBJ2-3|.|TRBV6-1|.
TGTGCCAGCAGTGCTCAAGCAGATAGGACAGATACGCAGTATTTT
CASSAQADRTDTQYF
>TRBJ2-5|.|TRBV11-2|.
TGTGCCAGCGGAAAGGGACTTCAGGGGAACCAAGAGACCCAGTACTTC
CASGKGLQGNQETQYF
>TRBJ2-5|.|TRBV12-3/TRBV12-4|.
TGTGCCAGCAGTCCACGGACGGATGGCCAAGAGACCCAGTACTTC
CASSPRTDGQETQYF
>TRBJ2-1|.|TRBV4-1|many
TGCGCCAGCAGCCAAGATGAGGAGGGAGGCCCTTACAATGAGCAGTTCTTC
CASSQDEEGGPYNEQFF
>TRBJ2-1|.|TRBV6-5|.
TGTGCCAGCAGTTACTCCCCGCTAGGGTCCTACAATGAGCAGTTCTTC
CASSYSPLGSYNEQFF
>TRBJ2-1|TRBD2|TRBV11-2|.
TGTGCCAGCAGCCGATCGGGCGGGAGATTAGGCAATGAGCAGTTCTTT
CASSRSGGRLGNEQFF
>TRBJ2-7|.|TRBV11-2|many
TGTGCCAGCAGCTTATCAATGTCCTACGAGCAGTACTTC
CASSLSMSYEQYF
>TRBJ2-7|TRBD2|TRBV30|.
TGTGCCTGGAGTGTTGCGGGAGCAGGGGAGCAGTACTTC
CAWSVAGAGEQYF
>TRBJ2-2|.|TRBV12-5|.
TGTGCTAGTGGTTTCGGAAACACCGGGGAGCTGTTTTTT
CASGFGNTGELFF
>TRBJ2-1|.|TRBV28|.
TGTGCCAGCAGGGGCCATGGGCCGGGCAATGAGCAGTTCTTC
CASRGHGPGNEQFF
>TRBJ2-1|.|TRBV7-3|.
TGTGCCAGCAGCCAACAGGCAAGCTCCTACAATGAGCAGTTCTTC
CASSQQASSYNEQFF
>TRBJ2-7|TRBD2|TRBV11-1|many
TGTGCCAGCGGCGGGAGTGCCTACGAGCAGTACTTC
CASGGSAYEQYF
>TRBJ2-7|TRBD1|TRBV6-1|few
TGTGCCAGCAGTGAGCGGGACAGGCCGGCGTACGAGCAGTACTTC
CASSERDRPAYEQYF
>TRBJ2-1|TRBD1|TRBV28|.
TGTGCCAGCAGTTTGGGACAGGGGGCATATGGGCAGTTCTTC
CASSLGQGAYGQFF
>TRBJ1-2|.|TRBV12-3/TRBV12-4|.
TGTGCCAGCAGGCCACGAGCTAACTATGGCTACACCTTC
CASRPRANYGYTF
>TRBJ2-7|TRBD2|TRBV5-6|once
TGTGCCAGCAACTTGTGGGAGGGCCTTGGGTACGAGCAGTACTTC
CASNLWEGLGYEQYF
>TRBJ1-6|.|TRBV6-6|.
TGTGCCAGCAGGCCAGATACTCTGGTGGATCCACCCCTCCACTTT
CASRPDTLVDPPLHF
>TRBJ1-1|.|TRBV11-2|.
TGTGTCAGCAGCATAGGAGGGAGTGACACTGAAGCATTCTTT
CVSSIGGSDTEAFF
>TRBJ2-1|.|TRBV6-2/TRBV6-3|few
TGTGCCAGCAGTACCCGTCGACTAGTCCGCTCCTACAATGAGCAGTTCTTC
CASSTRRLVRSYNEQFF
>TRBJ2-7|.|TRBV11-2|.
.
CASSFYICSAKMPGLARDEQYF
>TRBJ2-7|.|TRBV6-6|.
TGTGCCAGCAGTTCCTCACCACTCTCCTACGAGCGGTACTTC
CASSSSPLSYERYF
>TRBJ2-3|.|TRBV6-5|.
TGTGCCAGCAGCCCTTACGGAGATACGCAGTATTTT
CASSPYGDTQYF
>TRBJ2-3|.|TRBV11-2|.
TGTGCCAGCAGTTTTCAGGCTTCTAGCACAGATACGAAGTATTTT
CASSFQASSTDTKYF